This T cell receptor (beta chain) comes out of a study of T cell responses to AZD1222 COVID-19 vaccine. Repertoires were generated with immunoSEQ multiplex PCR, while TCRdb's copy carries only in-frame clones and drops some. Of about 85,000 clones listed, 80% to 90% are singletons. Trimming cost V 4 bases and J 4 bases; bases outside gene matches: 8. The CDR3 contains 15 residues. Germline values: CDR1 SGDLS, CDR2 YYNGEE. Remarks on this clone: Its specificity is not known.

Study results and caveats: Donors were mostly white British, more females; clonal diversity possibly underestimated.

This clonotype originated in an adult in good health. Sequenced material: peripheral blood, taken on day 0 of AZD1222 vaccination. The chain recombines TRBV9 with TRBJ2-7, with 10 bases identical to TRBD1. As DNA, the CDR3 is TGTGCCAGCAGCTTAGGACAGGGGGTTGTGTACGAGCAGTACTTC. This translates into CASSLGQGVVYEQYF.